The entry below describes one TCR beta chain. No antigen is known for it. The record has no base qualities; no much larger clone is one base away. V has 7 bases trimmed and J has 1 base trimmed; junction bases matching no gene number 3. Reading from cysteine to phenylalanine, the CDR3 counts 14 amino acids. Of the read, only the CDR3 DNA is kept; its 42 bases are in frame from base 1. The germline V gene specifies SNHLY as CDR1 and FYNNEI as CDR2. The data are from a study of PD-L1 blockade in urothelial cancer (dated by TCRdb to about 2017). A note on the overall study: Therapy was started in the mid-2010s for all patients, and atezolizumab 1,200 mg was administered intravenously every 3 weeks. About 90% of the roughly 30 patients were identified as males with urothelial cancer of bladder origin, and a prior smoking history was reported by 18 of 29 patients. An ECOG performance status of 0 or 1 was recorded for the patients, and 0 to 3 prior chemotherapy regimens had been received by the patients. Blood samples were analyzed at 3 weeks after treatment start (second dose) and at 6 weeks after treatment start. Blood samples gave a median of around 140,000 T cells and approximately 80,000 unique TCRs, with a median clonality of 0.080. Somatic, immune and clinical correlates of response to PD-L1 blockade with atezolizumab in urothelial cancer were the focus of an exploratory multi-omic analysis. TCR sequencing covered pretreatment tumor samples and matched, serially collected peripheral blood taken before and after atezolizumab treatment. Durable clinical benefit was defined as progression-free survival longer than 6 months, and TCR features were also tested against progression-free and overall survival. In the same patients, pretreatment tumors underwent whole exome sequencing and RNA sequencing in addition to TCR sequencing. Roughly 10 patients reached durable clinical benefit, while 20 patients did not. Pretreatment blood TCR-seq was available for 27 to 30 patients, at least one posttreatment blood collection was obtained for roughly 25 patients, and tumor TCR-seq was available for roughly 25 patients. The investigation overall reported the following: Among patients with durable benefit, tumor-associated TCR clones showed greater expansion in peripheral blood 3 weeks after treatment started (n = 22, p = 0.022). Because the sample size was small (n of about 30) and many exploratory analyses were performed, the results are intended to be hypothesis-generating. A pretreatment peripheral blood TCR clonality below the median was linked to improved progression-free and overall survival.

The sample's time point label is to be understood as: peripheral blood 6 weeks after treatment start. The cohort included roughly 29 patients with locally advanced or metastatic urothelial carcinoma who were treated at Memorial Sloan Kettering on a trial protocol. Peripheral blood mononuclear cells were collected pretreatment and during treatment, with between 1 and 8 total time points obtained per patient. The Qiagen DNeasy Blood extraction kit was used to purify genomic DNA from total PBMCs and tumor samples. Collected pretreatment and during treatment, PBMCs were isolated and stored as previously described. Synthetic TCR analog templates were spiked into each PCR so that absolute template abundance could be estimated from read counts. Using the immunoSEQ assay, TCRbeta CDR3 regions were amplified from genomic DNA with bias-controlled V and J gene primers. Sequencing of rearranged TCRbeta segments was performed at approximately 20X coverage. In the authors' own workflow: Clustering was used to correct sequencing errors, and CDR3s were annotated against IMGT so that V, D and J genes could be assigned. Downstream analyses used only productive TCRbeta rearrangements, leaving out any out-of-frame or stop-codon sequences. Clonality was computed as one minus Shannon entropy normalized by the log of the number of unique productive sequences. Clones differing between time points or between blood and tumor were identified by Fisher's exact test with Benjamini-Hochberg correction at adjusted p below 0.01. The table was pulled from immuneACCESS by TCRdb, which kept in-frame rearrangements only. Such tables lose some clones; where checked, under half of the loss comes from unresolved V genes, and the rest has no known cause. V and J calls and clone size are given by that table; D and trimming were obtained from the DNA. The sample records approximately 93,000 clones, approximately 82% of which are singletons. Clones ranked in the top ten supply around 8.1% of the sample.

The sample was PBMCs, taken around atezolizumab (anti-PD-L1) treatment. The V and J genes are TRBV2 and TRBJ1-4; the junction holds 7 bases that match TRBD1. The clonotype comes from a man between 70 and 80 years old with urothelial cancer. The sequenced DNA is TGTGCCAGCAAGGGGGCCCGAACTAATGAAAAACTGTTTTTT. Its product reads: CASKGARTNEKLFF.